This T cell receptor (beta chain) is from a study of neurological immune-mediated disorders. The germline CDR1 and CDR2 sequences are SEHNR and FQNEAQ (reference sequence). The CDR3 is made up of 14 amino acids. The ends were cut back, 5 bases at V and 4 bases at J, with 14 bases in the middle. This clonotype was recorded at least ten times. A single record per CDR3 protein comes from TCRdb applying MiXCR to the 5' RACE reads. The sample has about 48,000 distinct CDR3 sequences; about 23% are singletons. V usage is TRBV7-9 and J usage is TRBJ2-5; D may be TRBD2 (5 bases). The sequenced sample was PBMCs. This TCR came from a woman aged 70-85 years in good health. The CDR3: CASSPNGVAETQYF. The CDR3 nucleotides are TGTGCCAGCAGCCCCAACGGGGTCGCAGAGACCCAGTACTTC. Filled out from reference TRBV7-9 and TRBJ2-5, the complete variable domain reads DTGVSQNPRHKITKRGQNVTFRCDPISEHNRLYWYRQTLGQGPEFLTYFQNEAQLEKSRLLSDRFSAERPKGSFSTLEIQRTEQGDSAMYLCASSPNGVAETQYFGPGTRLLVL.